These 6 T cell receptor beta chains were sequenced from one sample in a study of radiation and T cells in renal cell carcinoma. Sequencing was performed with immunoSEQ multiplex PCR; in TCRdb, only in-frame clones are kept and a portion is missing. This sample has roughly 130,000 clones; 88% occur once, and the top ten carry 5.8%. Time point defined: blood 2 weeks post-SBRT. Noted treatment: 15 Gy SBRT to primary tumor, nephrectomy 4 weeks later. Material: blood, obtained from a patient whose treatment included radiotherapy and nephrectomy. All receptors derive from a woman in her 70s with renal cell carcinoma.

The V gene is TRBV6-1, the J gene TRBJ1-1; no reliable D call. Germline V gene sequence: CDR1 MNHNS, CDR2 SASEGT. The germline V and J ends were trimmed by 7 bases and 5 bases, with 8 bases remaining between them. The CDR3 totals 11 residues. The CDR3 reads CASNRGTEAFF. CDR3 coding DNA: TGTGCCAGCAACCGGGGAACTGAAGCTTTCTTT.

The V call is TRBV10-3, the J call TRBJ1-1; D possibly corresponds to TRBD1 (6 bases). V was shortened by 8 bases and J by 4 bases, with 20 bases between the two germline ends. Germline lookup yields CDR1 ENHRY and CDR2 SYGVKD. CDR3 length equals 15 residues. The CDR3 spells CAIQGGWPRVTEAFF. In DNA form, the CDR3 reads TGTGCCATCCAAGGGGGGTGGCCAAGGGTCACTGAAGCTTTCTTT.

The CDR3 region has the DNA TGTGCCAGCAGCCCAAAGACAGGGAGCACAGATACGCAGTATTTT. Translated: CASSPKTGSTDTQYF. This chain connects TRBV11-3 to TRBJ2-3; 7 nucleotides align to TRBD1. The trim removed 5 bases at V and 0 bases at J, leaving 5 bases unmatched. This CDR3 region has 15 residues. From germline, CDR1 is SGHNT and CDR2 YENEEA.

The gene calls are TRBV7-9 and TRBJ1-5; D is undetermined. The V and J ends lost 6 bases and 1 base respectively, with 7 bases between them. There are 13 residues in the CDR3. In germline, CDR1 is SEHNR, CDR2 FQNEAQ (reference sequence). The CDR3 region has the DNA TGTGCCAGCAGTAGATTGAGCAATCAGCCCCAGCATTTT. Protein sequence: CASSRLSNQPQHF.

The chain employs TRBV7-2 and TRBJ2-5; 8 positions agree with TRBD2. J gave up 4 bases and V 6 bases, and 13 bases lay outside the gene matches. The CDR3 consists of 16 residues. Germline V gene sequence: CDR1 SGHTA, CDR2 FQGNSA. The CDR3 reads CASRPAGSGILETQYF. CDR3 coding DNA: TGTGCCAGCAGACCCGCGGGTAGCGGGATCCTAGAGACCCAGTACTTC.

A word on this clone: A junction boundary mismatches the germline segment, possibly from a read error. This sequence joins TRBV5-1 and TRBJ1-1; no clear D gene. From germline, CDR1 is SGHRS and CDR2 YFSETQ. This CDR3 has 15 residues. CDR3 sequence: CASRLAVNTNTEAFF. In DNA, the CDR3 is TGCGCCAGCAGGTTGGCAGTAAATACGAACACTGAAGCTTTCTTT.